Below are 23 T cell receptor beta chains sequenced from a single sample in a study of blood T cell repertoires in COVID-19. Profiled with immunoSEQ multiplex PCR; TCRdb holds only in-frame clones, not every one. Here the sample spans under 300,000 clones, roughly nine tenths being singletons. Sequencing used peripheral blood. These receptors were collected from a man aged 55-75 years with acute or convalescent COVID-19.

The V and J genes are TRBV5-1 and TRBJ2-7; D unclear. The CDR3 totals 14 residues. The germline gives CDR1 SGHRS, CDR2 YFSETQ. Trimming pared 4 bases from V and 4 bases from J, leaving 15 bases between. CDR3 region: CASSKQPLGYEQYF. In DNA form, the CDR3 reads TGCGCCAGCAGCAAACAGCCTCTTGGGTACGAGCAGTACTTC.

This clone was seen once. This sequence joins TRBV11-3 and TRBJ1-4, with D tentatively TRBD1 (6 bases). This CDR3 has 15 amino acids. CDR1 and CDR2 (germline): SGHNT, YENEEA. Trimming left V 1 base short and J 3 bases short, with 9 bases between. CDR3 region: CASSLGTGPNEKLFF. The CDR3, as DNA: TGTGCCAGCAGCTTAGGCACAGGGCCTAATGAAAAACTGTTTTTT. The variable domain in full, completed from reference TRBV11-3 and TRBJ1-4, reads EAGVVQSPRYKIIEKKQPVAFWCNPISGHNTLYWYLQNLGQGPELLIRYENEEAVDDSQLPKDRFSAERLKGVDSTLKIQPAELGDSAVYLCASSLGTGPNEKLFFGSGTQLSVL.

The V gene is TRBV7-9, the J gene TRBJ1-1, with D uncertain. The germline V gene encodes CDR1 SEHNR and CDR2 FQNEAQ (reference sequence). This CDR3 is 13 amino acids long. Between the trimmed V and J ends, which lost 7 bases and 0 bases, there was a span of 9 bases. CDR3 loop: CASTREMNTEAFF. The CDR3 DNA reads as TGTGCCAGCACCCGCGAGATGAACACTGAAGCTTTCTTT.

The chain is built from TRBV14 and TRBJ1-1; 7 nucleotides align to TRBD1. The CDR3 sequence is 14 residues long. The germline gives CDR1 SGHDN, CDR2 FVKESK. V was clipped by 3 bases and J by 11 bases; unmatched bases: 12. This CDR3 is CASSHFNRGFLAFF. CDR3 coding DNA: TGTGCCAGCAGCCACTTTAACAGGGGTTTTTTGGCTTTCTTT.

The chain couples TRBV28 to TRBJ2-5, with TRBD2 matching over 7 bases. The CDR3 contains 15 residues. The junction had 11 bases not matched to a gene; V was cut back by 6 bases and J by 4 bases. Looked up from germline, CDR1 is MDHEN and CDR2 is SYDVKM. CDR3 nucleotides: TGTGCCAGCAGCCTCGCGGGAGAGGACGCAGAGACCCAGTACTTC. Its protein product is CASSLAGEDAETQYF.

This chain connects TRBV7-2 to TRBJ2-7; 10 positions match TRBD1. Trimming took 5 bases from V and 4 from J; bases not matched to a gene: 8. In germline, CDR1 is SGHTA, CDR2 FQGNSA. This CDR3 has 15 amino acids. The CDR3 here is CASSLDRGRSYEQYF. CDR3 nucleotide sequence: TGTGCCAGCAGCCTTGACAGGGGGCGGTCTTACGAGCAGTACTTC.

The V call is TRBV5-5, the J call TRBJ2-7, with TRBD2 matching 15 bases. Trimming took 0 bases from V and 0 from J; bases not matched to a gene: 7. This CDR3 has 19 amino acids. Germline lookup yields CDR1 SGHKS and CDR2 YYEKEE (reference sequence). CDR3 sequence: CASSLDPPGLAGGSYEQYF. The CDR3 DNA is TGTGCCAGCAGCTTGGACCCCCCGGGACTAGCGGGGGGCTCCTACGAGCAGTACTTC.

The rearrangement uses TRBV5-1 and TRBJ1-2; 8 nucleotides line up with TRBD1. The ends lost 3 bases at V and 8 bases at J; junction bases unmatched: 6. The CDR3 length is 13 residues. Germline CDR1 SGHRS, CDR2 YFSETQ. CDR3 bases: TGCGCCAGCAGCTCGACAGGGGAGAAGGGCTACACCTTC. Its translation: CASSSTGEKGYTF.

The chain combines TRBV5-1 with TRBJ1-2; D not certain. The length of the CDR3 is 17 residues. Germline V gives CDR1 SGHRS, CDR2 YFSETQ. V lost 5 bases to trimming and J lost 2 bases, with 22 bases between them. The CDR3 spells CASSPGPRGSTNYGYTF. The CDR3 DNA sequence: TGCGCCAGCAGTCCCGGTCCAAGAGGCAGTACGAACTATGGCTACACCTTC.

The CDR3 loop is CASKGGPDTQYF. CDR3 coding DNA: TGTGCCAGTAAGGGGGGGCCTGATACGCAGTATTTT. J is TRBJ2-3 and V is TRBV19; D perhaps matches TRBD2 (7 bases). CDR1 and CDR2 from the germline V gene are LNHDA and SQIVND (reference sequence). The CDR3 is 12 amino acids. V was shortened by 7 bases and J by 6 bases, with 11 bases between the two germline ends.

The chain joins TRBV27 to TRBJ1-2; D not certain. CDR1 and CDR2 (germline): MNHEY, SMNVEV (reference sequence). V was trimmed by 2 bases and J by 8 bases, leaving 15 bases between them. The CDR3 is 14 residues long. CDR3 nucleotides: TGTGCCAGCAGTTTAGAGGCCGGATCCCCCGGCTACACCTTC. It is translated as CASSLEAGSPGYTF.

The chain recombines TRBV5-1 with TRBJ1-2; 9 bases are a match to TRBD1. Trimming took 4 bases from V and 6 from J; bases not matched to a gene: 7. The CDR3 length is 14 residues. Germline CDR1 SGHRS, CDR2 YFSETQ. CDR3: CASSPGTGLDGYTF. The DNA of the CDR3 is TGCGCCAGCAGCCCGGGGACAGGGCTGGATGGCTACACCTTC.

This clone was observed once. This chain uses TRBV2 with TRBJ1-2, with 7 bases identical to TRBD1. The V and J ends lost 8 bases and 5 bases, in that order; junction bases with no gene match: 11. This CDR3 has 14 amino acids. CDR1 and CDR2 from the germline V gene are SNHLY and FYNNEI. The CDR3 region has the DNA TGTGCCAGCCTTCGTAATACAGGGGCTTATGGCTACACCTTC. Its protein is CASLRNTGAYGYTF.

The chain links TRBV19 to TRBJ1-1; the D gene is possibly TRBD1 (6 bases). Germline V CDR1 and CDR2: LNHDA, SQIVND (reference sequence). V was cut by 7 bases and J by 2 bases, with 11 bases left in between. This CDR3 is built from 13 residues. CDR3 sequence: CASTRTANTEAFF. CDR3 in DNA: TGTGCCAGTACCCGGACAGCCAACACTGAAGCTTTCTTT.

Remarks on this clone: Different DNA sequences within this sample yield the same CDR3. The CDR3 spells CASSLGTGNEKLFF. The CDR3 DNA reads as TGCGCCAGCAGCTTGGGGACAGGGAATGAAAAACTGTTTTTT. This chain joins TRBV5-1 and TRBJ1-4, with 8 bases matching TRBD1. Germline assignment: CDR1 SGHRS and CDR2 YFSETQ. Losses at the gene ends were 0 bases for V and 5 bases for J; bases not matched to a gene: 0. This CDR3 spans 14 amino acids.

The rearrangement joins TRBV19 to TRBJ2-7, with 9 positions matching TRBD1. V was pared by 4 bases and J by 5 bases, with 6 bases of the junction left unmatched. The CDR3 sequence is 14 residues long. CDR1 and CDR2 (germline): LNHDA, SQIVND (reference sequence). The CDR3 protein is CASSSRDRDDEQYF. CDR3 in DNA: TGTGCCAGTAGTAGCCGGGACAGGGATGACGAGCAGTACTTC.

V gene TRBV7-3 combines with J gene TRBJ2-7; 10 nucleotides agree with TRBD2. Germline V gene lookup returns CDR1 SGHTA and CDR2 FQGTGA. V lost 6 bases to trimming and J lost 6 bases; unmatched junction nucleotides: 8. The CDR3 has 14 residues. The CDR3 loop is CASSVLAGRGEQYF. CDR3 sequence (DNA): TGTGCCAGCAGTGTACTAGCGGGACGCGGCGAGCAGTACTTC.

The genes are TRBV28 and TRBJ2-3; perhaps TRBD1 as D (6 bases). Germline V gene data show CDR1 as MDHEN and CDR2 as SYDVKM. The CDR3 totals 12 residues. Trimming took off 10 bases at V and 2 bases at J, with 10 bases between the two ends. CDR3 sequence (DNA): TGTGCCACCAGGACAGTCACAGATACGCAGTATTTT. This sequence encodes CATRTVTDTQYF.

The CDR3 loop reads CASSRSLPRNEQFF. The CDR3 DNA follows: TGTGCCAGCAGTCGATCCCTCCCGAGAAATGAGCAGTTCTTC. J is TRBJ2-1 and V is TRBV6-2 or TRBV6-3; no reliable D call. Looked up from germline, CDR1 is MNHEY and CDR2 is SVGEGT. V lost 5 bases, J lost 7 bases, and 15 bases lay in between. The CDR3 is made up of 14 amino acids.

This clone was counted a single time. The V gene is TRBV27, the J gene TRBJ2-3; no clear D gene. Germline V gene lookup returns CDR1 MNHEY and CDR2 SMNVEV (reference sequence). This CDR3 has 13 residues. V gave up 2 bases and J gave up 2 bases, with 5 bases separating them. The CDR3 DNA sequence: TGTGCCAGCAGTTTACCCCACACAGATACGCAGTATTTT. Protein product: CASSLPHTDTQYF.

The chain employs TRBV7-2 and TRBJ2-7; 8 bases are a match to TRBD1. Germline loops: CDR1 SGHTA, CDR2 FQGNSA. The V segment lost 1 base and the J segment 0 bases; nucleotides outside the gene matches: 8. The CDR3 loop spans 17 amino acids. The CDR3 nucleotides are TGTGCCAGCAGCTTAGGGCACAGGGGGAAGTACTCCTACGAGCAGTACTTC. Translated, it gives CASSLGHRGKYSYEQYF.

This chain links TRBV14 with TRBJ2-1, with 8 bases that match TRBD2. The CDR3 runs to 14 residues. CDR1 SGHDN and CDR2 FVKESK come from the germline V gene. Trimming at V came to 8 bases and at J to 0 bases, leaving 3 bases not matched to a gene. CDR3 loop: CASHSGSSYNEQFF. CDR3 sequence (DNA): TGTGCCAGCCACAGCGGGAGCTCCTACAATGAGCAGTTCTTC. Full variable domain (outside the CDR3, taken from reference TRBV14 and TRBJ2-1): EAGVTQFPSHSVIEKGQTVTLRCDPISGHDNLYWYRRVMGKEIKFLLHFVKESKQDESGMPNNRFLAERTGGTYSTLKVQPAELEDSGVYFCASHSGSSYNEQFFGPGTRLTVL.

The chain joins TRBV15 to TRBJ2-2, with 10 bases that match TRBD2. The CDR3 runs 15 residues. Per germline, CDR1 LNHNV and CDR2 YYDKDF (reference sequence). The V segment lost 1 base and the J segment 4 bases; nucleotides outside the gene matches: 0. The CDR3 DNA reads TGTGCCACCAGCAGAGGACTAGCGGGCACCGGGGAGCTGTTTTTT. Translated, it gives CATSRGLAGTGELFF.